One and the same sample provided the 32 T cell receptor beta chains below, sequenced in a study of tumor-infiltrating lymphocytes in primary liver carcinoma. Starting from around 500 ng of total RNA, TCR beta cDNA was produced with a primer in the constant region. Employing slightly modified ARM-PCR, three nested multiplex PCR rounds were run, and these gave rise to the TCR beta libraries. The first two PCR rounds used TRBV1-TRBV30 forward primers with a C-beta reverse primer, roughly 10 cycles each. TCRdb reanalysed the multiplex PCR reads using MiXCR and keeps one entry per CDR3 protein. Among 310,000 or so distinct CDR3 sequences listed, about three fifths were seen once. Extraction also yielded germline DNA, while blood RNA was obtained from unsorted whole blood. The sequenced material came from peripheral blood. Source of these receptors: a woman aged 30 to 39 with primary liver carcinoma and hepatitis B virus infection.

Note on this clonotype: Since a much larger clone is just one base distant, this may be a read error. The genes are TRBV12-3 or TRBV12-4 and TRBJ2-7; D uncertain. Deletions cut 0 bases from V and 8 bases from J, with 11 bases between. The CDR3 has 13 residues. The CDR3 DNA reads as TGTGCCAGCAGTTTAGCAGTAGCAGCCAAGCAGTACTTC. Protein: CASSLAVAAKQYF.

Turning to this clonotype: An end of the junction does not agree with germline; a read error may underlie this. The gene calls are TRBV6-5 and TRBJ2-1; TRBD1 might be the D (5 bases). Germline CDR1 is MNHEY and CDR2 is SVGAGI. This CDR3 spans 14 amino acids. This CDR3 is CASTYSQGNNEQFF. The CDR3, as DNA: TGTGCCAGCACTTACTCGCAGGGAAACAATGAGCAATTCTTC.

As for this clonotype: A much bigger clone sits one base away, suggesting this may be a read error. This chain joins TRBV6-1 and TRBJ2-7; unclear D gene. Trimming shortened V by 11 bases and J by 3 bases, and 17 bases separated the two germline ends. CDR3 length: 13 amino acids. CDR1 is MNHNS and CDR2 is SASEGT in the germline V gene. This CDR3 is CAVAPPPYYEQYF. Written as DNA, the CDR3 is TGTGCCGTAGCTCCCCCACCCTACTACGAGCAGTACTTC.

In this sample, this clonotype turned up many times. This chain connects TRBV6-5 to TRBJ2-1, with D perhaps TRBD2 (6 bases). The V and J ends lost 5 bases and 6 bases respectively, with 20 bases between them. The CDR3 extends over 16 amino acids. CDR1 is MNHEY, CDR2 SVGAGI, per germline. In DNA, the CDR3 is TGTGCCAGCAGTCCCTCCACGCGCCCGCGGGGCAATGAGCAGTTCTTC. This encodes CASSPSTRPRGNEQFF.

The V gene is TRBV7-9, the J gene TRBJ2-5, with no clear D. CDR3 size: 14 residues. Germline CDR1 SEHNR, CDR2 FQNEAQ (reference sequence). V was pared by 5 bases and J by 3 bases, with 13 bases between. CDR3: CASSVNLGKETQYF. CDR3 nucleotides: TGTGCCAGCAGCGTAAACCTTGGGAAAGAGACCCAGTACTTC.

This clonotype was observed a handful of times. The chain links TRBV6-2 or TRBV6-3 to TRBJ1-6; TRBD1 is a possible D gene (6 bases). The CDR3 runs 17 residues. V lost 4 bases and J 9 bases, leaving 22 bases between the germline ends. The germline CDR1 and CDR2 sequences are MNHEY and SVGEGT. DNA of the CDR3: TGTGCCAGCAGTTCGAAACCTCACAGGGTTGGAGGTTCACCCCTCCACTTT. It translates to CASSSKPHRVGGSPLHF.

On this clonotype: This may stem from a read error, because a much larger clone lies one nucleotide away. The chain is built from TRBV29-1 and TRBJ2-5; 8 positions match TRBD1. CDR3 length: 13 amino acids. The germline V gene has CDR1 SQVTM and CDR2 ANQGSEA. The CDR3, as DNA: TGCAGCGTTATGACAGGGGCCCAAGAGACCCAGTGCTTC. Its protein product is CSVMTGAQETQCF.

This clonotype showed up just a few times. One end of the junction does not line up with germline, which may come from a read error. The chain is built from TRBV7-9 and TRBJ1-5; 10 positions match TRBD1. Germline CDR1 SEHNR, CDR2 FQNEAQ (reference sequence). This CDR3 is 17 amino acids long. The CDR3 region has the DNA TGTGCTAGCAGCTTAGGGGGGCGGGACAGGGGTCCAGGGCCCCAGCATTTT. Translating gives CASSLGGRDRGPGPQHF. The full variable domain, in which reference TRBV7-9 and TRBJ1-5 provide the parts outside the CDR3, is DTGVSQNPRHKITKRGQNVTFRCDPISEHNRLYWYRQTLGQGPEFLTYFQNEAQLEKSRLLSDRFSAERPKGSFSTLEIQRTEQGDSAMYLCASSLGGRDRGPGPQHFGDGTRLSIL.

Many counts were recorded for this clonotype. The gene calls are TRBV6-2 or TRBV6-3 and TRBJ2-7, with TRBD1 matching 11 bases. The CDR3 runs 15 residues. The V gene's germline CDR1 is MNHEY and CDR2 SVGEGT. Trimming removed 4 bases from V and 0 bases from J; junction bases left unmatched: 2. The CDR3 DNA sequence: TGTGCCAGCAGTTGGGACAGGGGGAGCTCCTACGAGCAGTACTTC. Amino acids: CASSWDRGSSYEQYF.

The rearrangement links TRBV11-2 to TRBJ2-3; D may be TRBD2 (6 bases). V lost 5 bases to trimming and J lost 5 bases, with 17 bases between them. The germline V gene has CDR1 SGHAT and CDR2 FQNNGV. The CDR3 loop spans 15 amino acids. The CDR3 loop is CASSLGGRMGDTQYF. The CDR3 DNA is TGTGCCAGCAGCCTAGGTGGGAGGATGGGAGATACGCAGTATTTT.

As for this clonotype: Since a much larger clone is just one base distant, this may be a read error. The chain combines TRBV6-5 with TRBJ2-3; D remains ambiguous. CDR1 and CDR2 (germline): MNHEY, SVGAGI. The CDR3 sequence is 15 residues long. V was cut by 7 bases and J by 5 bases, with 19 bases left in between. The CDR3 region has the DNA TGTGCCAGCACTCCCCCGGGTAGGGTAAGAGATACGCAGTATTTT. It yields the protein CASTPPGRVRDTQYF.

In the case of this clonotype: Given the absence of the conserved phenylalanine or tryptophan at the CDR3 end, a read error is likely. DNA for the CDR3: TGCGCCAGCAGCCCTGTAGGAGGTGAAGTCGACGGGCAGTACCTA. It codes for CASSPVGGEVDGQYL. This chain links TRBV4-1 with TRBJ2-7; D is possibly TRBD2 (5 bases). The V end was cut by 4 bases, the J end by 9 bases, with 22 bases between. This CDR3 spans 15 amino acids. Germline V gene data show CDR1 as MGHRA and CDR2 as YSYEKL.

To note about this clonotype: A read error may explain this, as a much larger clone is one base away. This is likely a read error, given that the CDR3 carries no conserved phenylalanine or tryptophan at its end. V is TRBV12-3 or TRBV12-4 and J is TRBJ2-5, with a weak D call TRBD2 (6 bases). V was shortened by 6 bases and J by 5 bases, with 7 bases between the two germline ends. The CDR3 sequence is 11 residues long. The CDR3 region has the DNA TGTGCCAGCAGCGCGGGGGAGACCCAGTACCTC. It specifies CASSAGETQYL.

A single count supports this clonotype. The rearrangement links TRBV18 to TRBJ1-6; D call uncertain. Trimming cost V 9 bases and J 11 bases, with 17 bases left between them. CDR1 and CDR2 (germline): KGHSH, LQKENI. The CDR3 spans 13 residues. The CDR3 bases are TGTGCCAGTTTGGGCCAGCCCAATCCACCCCTCCACTTT. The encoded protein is CASLGQPNPPLHF.

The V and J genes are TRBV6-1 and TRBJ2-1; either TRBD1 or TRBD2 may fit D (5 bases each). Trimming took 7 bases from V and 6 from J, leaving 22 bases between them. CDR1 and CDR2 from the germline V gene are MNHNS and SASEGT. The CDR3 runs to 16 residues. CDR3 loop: CASKKGLAIVSNEQFF. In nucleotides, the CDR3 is TGTGCCAGCAAAAAGGGGCTAGCAATTGTGAGCAATGAGCAGTTCTTC.

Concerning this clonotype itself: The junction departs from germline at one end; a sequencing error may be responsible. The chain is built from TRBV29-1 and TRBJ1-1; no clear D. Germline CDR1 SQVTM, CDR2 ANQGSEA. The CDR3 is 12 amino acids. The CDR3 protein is CSVGQMNTEALF. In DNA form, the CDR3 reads TGCAGCGTTGGACAAATGAACACTGAAGCTCTCTTT. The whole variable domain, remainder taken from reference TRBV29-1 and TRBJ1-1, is SAVISQKPSRDICQRGTSLTIQCQVDSQVTMMFWYRQQPGQSLTLIATANQGSEATYESGFVIDKFPISRPNLTFSTLTVSNMSPEDSSIYLCSVGQMNTEALFGQGTRLTVV.

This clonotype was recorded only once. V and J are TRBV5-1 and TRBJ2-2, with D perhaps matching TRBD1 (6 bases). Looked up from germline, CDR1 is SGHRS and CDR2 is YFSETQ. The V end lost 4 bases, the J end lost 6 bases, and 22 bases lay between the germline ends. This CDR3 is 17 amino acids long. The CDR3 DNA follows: TGCGCCAGCAGCCATTATTATGGGACAAGGGGTTCCGGGGAGCTGTTTTTT. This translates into CASSHYYGTRGSGELFF.

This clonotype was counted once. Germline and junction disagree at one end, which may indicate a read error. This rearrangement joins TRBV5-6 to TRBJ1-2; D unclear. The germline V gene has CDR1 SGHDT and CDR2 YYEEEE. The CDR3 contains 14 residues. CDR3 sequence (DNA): TGTGCCTGCAGCTTGGTTTCAGATAACTATGGCTACACCTTC. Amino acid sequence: CACSLVSDNYGYTF. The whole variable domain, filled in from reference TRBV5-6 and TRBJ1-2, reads DAGVTQSPTHLIKTRGQQVTLRCSPKSGHDTVSWYQQALGQGPQFIFQYYEEEERQRGNFPDRFSGHQFPNYSSELNVNALLLGDSALYLCACSLVSDNYGYTFGSGTRLTVV.

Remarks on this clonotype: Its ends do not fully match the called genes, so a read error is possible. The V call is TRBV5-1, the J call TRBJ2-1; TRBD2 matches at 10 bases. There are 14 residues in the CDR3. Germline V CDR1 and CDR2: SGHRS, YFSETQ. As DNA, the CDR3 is TGCGCCAGCAGTACTGGGACTAGCGTTAATGACCAGTTCTTC. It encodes CASSTGTSVNDQFF.

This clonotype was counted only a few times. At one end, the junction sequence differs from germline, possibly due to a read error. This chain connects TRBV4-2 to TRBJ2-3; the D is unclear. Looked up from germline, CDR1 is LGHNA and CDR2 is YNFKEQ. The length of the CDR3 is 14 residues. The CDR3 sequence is CASSQGSYLSTQYF. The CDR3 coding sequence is TGTGCTAGCAGCCAAGGGTCTTATCTTAGTACGCAGTATTTT.

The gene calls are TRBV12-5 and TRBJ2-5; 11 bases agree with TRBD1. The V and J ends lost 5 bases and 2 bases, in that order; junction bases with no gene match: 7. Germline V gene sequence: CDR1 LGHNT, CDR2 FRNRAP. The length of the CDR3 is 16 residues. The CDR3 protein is CASGPGQGAAQETQYF. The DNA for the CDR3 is TGTGCTAGTGGTCCCGGACAGGGGGCAGCTCAAGAGACCCAGTACTTC.

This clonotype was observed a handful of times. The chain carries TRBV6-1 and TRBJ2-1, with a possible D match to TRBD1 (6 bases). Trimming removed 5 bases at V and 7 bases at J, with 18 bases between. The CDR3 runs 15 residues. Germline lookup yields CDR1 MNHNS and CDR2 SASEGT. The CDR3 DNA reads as TGTGCCAGCAGTCCCCTGGGGAGAAGGGGGAATGAGCAGTTCTTC. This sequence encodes CASSPLGRRGNEQFF.

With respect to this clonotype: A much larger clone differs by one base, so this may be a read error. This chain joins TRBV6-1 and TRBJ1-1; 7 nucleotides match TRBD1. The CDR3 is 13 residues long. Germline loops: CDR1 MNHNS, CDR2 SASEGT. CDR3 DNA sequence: TGTGCCAGCATGTTCAGGGGGTATACTGAAGTTTTCTTT. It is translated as CASMFRGYTEVFF.

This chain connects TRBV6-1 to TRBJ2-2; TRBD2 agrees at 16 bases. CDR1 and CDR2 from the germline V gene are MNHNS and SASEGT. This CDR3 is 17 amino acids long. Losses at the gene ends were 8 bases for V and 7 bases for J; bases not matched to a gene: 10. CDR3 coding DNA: TGTGCCAGCTCCCGGGGACTAGCGGGAGGGTTTAGCGGGGAGCTGTTTTTT. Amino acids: CASSRGLAGGFSGELFF.

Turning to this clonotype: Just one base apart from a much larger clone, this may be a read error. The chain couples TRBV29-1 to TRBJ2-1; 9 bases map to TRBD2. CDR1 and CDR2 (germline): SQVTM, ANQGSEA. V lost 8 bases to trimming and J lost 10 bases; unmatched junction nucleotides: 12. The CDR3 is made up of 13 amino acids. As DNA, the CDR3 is TGCAGCACACAGACTAGCGGCTCCTACGAGCAGTTCTTC. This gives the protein CSTQTSGSYEQFF.

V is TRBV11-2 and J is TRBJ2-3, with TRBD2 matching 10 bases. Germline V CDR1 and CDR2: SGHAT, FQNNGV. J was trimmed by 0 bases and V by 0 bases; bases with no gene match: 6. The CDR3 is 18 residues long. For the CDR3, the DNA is TGTGCCAGCAGCTTAGAGGCTAGCGGGAGTGCTAGCACAGATACGCAGTATTTT. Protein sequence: CASSLEASGSASTDTQYF.

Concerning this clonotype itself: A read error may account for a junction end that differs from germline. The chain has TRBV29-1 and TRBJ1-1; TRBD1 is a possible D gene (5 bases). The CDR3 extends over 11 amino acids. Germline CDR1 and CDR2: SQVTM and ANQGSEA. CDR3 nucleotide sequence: TGCAGGGTTGGAAGACAGTCTGAAGCTTTCTTT. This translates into CRVGRQSEAFF.

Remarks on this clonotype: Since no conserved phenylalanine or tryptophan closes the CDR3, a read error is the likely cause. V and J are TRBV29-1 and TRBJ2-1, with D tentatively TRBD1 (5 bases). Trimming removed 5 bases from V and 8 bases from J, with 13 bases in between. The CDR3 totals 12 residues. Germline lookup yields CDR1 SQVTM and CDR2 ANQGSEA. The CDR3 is CSVTAGYDEQFL. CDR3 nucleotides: TGCAGCGTTACGGCAGGGTACGATGAGCAGTTCCTT.

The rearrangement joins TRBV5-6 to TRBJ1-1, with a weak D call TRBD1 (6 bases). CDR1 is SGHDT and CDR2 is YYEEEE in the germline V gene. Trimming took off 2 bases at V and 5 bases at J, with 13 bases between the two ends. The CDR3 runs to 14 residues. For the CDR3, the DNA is TGTGCCAGCAGCTTTATACAGGGCCGAACTGAAGCTTTCTTT. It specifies CASSFIQGRTEAFF.

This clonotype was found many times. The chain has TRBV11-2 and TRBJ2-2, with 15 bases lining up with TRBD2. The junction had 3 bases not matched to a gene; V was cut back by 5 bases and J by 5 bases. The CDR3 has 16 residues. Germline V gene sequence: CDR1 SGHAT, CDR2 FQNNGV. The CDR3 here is CASSTGLAGGTGELFF. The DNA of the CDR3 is TGTGCCAGCAGCACAGGACTAGCGGGAGGGACCGGGGAGCTGTTTTTT.

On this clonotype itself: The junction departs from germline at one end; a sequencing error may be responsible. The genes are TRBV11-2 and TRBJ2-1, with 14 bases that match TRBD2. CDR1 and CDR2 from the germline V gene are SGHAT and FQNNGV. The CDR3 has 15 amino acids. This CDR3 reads CTSSTTSGRGNEQLF. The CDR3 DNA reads TGTACCAGCAGCACGACTAGCGGGAGGGGAAATGAGCAGCTCTTC.

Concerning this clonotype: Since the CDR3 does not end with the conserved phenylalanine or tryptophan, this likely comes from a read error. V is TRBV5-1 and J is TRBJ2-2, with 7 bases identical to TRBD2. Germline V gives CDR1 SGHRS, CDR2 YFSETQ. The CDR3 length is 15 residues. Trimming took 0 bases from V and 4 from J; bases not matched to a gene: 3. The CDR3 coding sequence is TGCGCCAGCAGCTTGGCCAGCGGGATCACCGGGGAGCTGTTTCTT. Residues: CASSLASGITGELFL.